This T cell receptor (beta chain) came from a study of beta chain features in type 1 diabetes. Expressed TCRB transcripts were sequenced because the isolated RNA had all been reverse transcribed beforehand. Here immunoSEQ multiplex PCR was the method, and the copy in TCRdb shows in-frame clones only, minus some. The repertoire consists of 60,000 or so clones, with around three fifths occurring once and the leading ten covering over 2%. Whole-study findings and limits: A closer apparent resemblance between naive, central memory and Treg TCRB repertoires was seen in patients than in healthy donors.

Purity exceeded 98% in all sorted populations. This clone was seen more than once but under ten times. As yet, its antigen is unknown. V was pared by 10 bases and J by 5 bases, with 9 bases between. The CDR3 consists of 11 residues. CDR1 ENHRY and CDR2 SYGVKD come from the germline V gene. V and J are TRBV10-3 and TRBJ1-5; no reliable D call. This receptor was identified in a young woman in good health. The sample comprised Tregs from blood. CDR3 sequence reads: CASGPDQPQHF. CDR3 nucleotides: TGTGCCAGCGGGCCGGATCAGCCCCAGCATTTT.